This TCR beta chain was obtained from a study of long-term antiretroviral therapy in people with HIV (dated by TCRdb to 2021 to 2024). Background on the whole study: The earliest samples were collected approximately a decade before the 2015 WHO recommendation for immediate ART, a period when ART was typically delayed until CD4 counts fell. A retrospective serial study tested whether ART initiation and durable HIV suppression were associated with changes in peripheral blood TRB repertoire composition and diversity. From a few dozen adults with confirmed HIV infection, the cohort provided 192 cryopreserved PBMC samples, gathered serially across a mean of approximately six years (range 1-12). Of the 25 to 30 participants with HIV, 10 to 11 were female. No cross-contamination during QIAcube processing was seen in test extractions of a monoclonal T-cell line run alongside roughly 35 polyclonal samples. Summary of the overall study and its limitations: Owing to limited PBMC availability, only the TCR beta chain was sequenced, without alpha chain pairing. Starting ART was linked to a significant rise in TRB diversity, yet even with long-term ART the diversity remained significantly lower than in transplant donor controls. Samples dated from 2004 to 2017, and the ART regimens used may be less effective than current ones. At every time point, the repertoire was dominated by expanded TRB clones first identified before ART initiation, although this dominance fluctuated and, in many PLHIV, declined after ART. Inferences about post-ART repertoire changes are limited because no data were available on ART adherence, viral resistance or therapy changes. Because cell numbers in pre-ART samples were limited, unsorted PBMC were profiled instead of sorted CD4+ and CD8+ T cells. CDR3 length ranges in HIV repertoires were narrower than in controls, and network structure suggested an antigen-experienced repertoire with only a slight naive shift after ART.

About this clone: Its antigen is still unknown. Qualities for individual bases were not recorded, and no much larger clone is one base off.

Sequencing of the TRB variable region was done with the immunoSEQ hsTCRB v3.0 assay at survey level resolution. The target sequencing depth for TRB was roughly 35,000-50,000 T-cell genomes per sample. TRB libraries were pooled and sequenced on an Illumina MiSeq using a v3 150-cycle kit. Per the authors' processing: Repertoire analysis was run in R within a reproducible Nextflow workflow that covered QC, data transformation and analysis. LymphoSeq2, an R package for exploring AIRR-Seq data, was used to implement the custom analyses. Four samples yielding fewer than 5000 total TRB sequences were excluded, leaving around 200 analyzed HIV repertoires. Among the roughly 180 retained HIV repertoires, 59 were collected before ART initiation and more than 120 after ART initiation. Each repertoire was downsampled to 5000 TRB nucleotide sequences, and summary statistics were averaged across 100 downsampling iterations. Only TRB sequences with CDR3 regions of at least seven amino acids were retained for analysis. Diversity was assessed using a clonality score derived from Shannon entropy and using the Gini coefficient. In repertoire networks, the top 5000 CDR3 amino acid sequences were linked whenever an edit distance of one separated two sequences. GLIPH2 predicted antigen specificity groups and MHC restriction for TRB CDR3 amino acid sequences. To flag known associations with CMV, EBV, HIV or tissue antigens, CDR3 amino acid sequences were compared against VDJdb and McPAS-TCR. Pre-ART, post-ART and control groups were compared with Wilcoxon signed-rank tests and Holm-Bonferroni correction. As stored in TCRdb, this immuneACCESS dataset retains in-frame rearrangements with V and J assigned. A fraction of the clones does not appear; measured against another copy, unresolved V genes explain less than half of the discrepancy, and the remainder lacks a known reason. The DNA was the basis for D and trimming; V, J and clone size are from that table. The table for this sample lists 20,000 to 25,000 clones; roughly 91% of them were counted only once. The ten biggest clones cover roughly 3.6% of the sample.

Participants were included only if at least one PBMC sample before ART initiation and at least two post-ART samples were available. All participants with HIV were treated in the United States of America. Before DNA extraction, cryopreserved samples containing about 1-11 million PBMC were thawed and washed. At the time of the earliest PBMC sample, participants with HIV were aged between roughly 20 and 55 years. PBMC samples from each participant spanned 1-4 timepoints before ART initiation and 2-8 timepoints after ART initiation, with a median of 7 samples. Serial HIV viral load, CD4+ T-cell count, ART history and demographic data were obtained for every participant. A Qiagen kit on a QIAcube was used to extract genomic DNA from unsorted PBMC, with samples processed in batches of 12. The CDR3 runs 21 amino acids, cysteine and phenylalanine included. Only the CDR3 DNA is retained, 63 bases long and in frame from the first base. The germline V gene gives CDR1 as SGHDN and CDR2 as FVKESK. The germline V end is reduced by 0 bases and the J end by 2 bases; junction bases left unmatched: 18.

The starting material was unsorted PBMCs, obtained 2.3 years after starting antiretroviral therapy. The V gene is TRBV14 and the J gene is TRBJ2-4; 8 junctional bases match TRBD2. This sequence was found in a man in his 60s with HIV. The nucleotide sequence is given as TGTGCCAGCAGCCAAGATGTACCGAGAGCGGGAGTGGAGGGGACCAAAAACATTCAGTACTTC. Its protein is CASSQDVPRAGVEGTKNIQYF.